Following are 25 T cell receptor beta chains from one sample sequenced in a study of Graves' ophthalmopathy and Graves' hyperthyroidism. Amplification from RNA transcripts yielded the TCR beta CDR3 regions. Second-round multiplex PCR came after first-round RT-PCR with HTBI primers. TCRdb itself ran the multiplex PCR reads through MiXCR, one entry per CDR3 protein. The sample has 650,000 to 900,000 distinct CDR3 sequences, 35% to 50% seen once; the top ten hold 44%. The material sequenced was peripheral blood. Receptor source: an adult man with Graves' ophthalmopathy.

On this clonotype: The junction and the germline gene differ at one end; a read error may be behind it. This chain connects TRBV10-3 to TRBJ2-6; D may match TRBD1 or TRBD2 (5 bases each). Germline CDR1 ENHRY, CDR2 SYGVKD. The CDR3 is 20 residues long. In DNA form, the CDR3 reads TGTGCCAGCAGTGACTCGGCCTTAGGGACGGACTTCTCTGGGGCCAACGTCCTGACTTTC. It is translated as CASSDSALGTDFSGANVLTF.

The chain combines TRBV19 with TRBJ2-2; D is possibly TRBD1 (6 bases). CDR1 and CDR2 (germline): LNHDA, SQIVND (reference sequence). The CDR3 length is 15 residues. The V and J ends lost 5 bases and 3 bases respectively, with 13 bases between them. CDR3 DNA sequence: TGTGCCAGTAGTCGTCAGGGGAAATACACCGGGGAGCTGTTTTTT. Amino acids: CASSRQGKYTGELFF.

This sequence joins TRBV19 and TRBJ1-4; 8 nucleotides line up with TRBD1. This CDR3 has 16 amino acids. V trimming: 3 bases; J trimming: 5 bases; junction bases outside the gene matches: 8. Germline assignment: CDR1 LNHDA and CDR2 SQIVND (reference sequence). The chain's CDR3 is CASSIPGQASNEKLFF. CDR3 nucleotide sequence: TGTGCCAGTAGTATCCCGGGACAGGCTTCAAATGAAAAACTGTTTTTT.

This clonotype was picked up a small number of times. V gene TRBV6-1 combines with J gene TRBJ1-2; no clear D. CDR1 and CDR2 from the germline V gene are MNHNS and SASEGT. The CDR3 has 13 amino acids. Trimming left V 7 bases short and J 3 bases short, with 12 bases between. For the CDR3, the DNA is TGTGCCAGCACTCCGGTCCCCTACTATGGCTACACCTTC. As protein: CASTPVPYYGYTF.

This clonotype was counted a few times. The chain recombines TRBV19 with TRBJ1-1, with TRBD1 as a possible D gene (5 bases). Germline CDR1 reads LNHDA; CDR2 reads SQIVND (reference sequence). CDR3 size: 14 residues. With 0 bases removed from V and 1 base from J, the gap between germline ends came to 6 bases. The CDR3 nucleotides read TGTGCCAGTAGTATAGATGACAGGAACACTGAAGCTTTCTTT. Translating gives CASSIDDRNTEAFF. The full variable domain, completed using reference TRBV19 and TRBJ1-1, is DGGITQSPKYLFRKEGQNVTLSCEQNLNHDAMYWYRQDPGQGLRLIYYSQIVNDFQKGDIAEGYSVSREKKESFPLTVTSAQKNPTAFYLCASSIDDRNTEAFFGQGTRLTVV.

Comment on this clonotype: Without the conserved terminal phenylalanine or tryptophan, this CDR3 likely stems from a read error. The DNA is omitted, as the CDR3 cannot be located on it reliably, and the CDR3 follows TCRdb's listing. The CDR3 sequence is CSVDGVNSY. The chain recombines TRBV29-1 with TRBJ1-2. The CDR3 totals 9 residues, both ends included. The germline CDR1 and CDR2 sequences are SQVTM and ANQGSEA.

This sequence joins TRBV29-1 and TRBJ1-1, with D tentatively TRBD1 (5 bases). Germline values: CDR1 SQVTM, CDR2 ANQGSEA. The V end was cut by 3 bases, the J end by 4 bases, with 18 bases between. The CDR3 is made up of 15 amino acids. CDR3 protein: CSVDQDSGEVTEAFF. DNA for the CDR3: TGCAGCGTTGACCAAGACAGCGGGGAGGTCACTGAAGCTTTCTTT.

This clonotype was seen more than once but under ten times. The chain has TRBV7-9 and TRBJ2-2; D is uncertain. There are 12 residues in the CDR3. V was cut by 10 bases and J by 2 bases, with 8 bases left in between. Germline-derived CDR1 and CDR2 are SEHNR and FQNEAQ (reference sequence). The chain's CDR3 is CATPLNTGELFF. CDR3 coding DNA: TGTGCCACTCCACTAAACACCGGGGAGCTGTTTTTT.

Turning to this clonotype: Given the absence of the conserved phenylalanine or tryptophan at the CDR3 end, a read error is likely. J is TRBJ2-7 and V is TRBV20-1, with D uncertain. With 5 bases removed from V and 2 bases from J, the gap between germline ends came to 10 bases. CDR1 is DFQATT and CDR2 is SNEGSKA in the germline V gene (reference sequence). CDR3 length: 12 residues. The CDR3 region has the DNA TGCAGTGCTTCGTACGAGACCTACGAGCAGTACCTC. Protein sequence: CSASYETYEQYL.

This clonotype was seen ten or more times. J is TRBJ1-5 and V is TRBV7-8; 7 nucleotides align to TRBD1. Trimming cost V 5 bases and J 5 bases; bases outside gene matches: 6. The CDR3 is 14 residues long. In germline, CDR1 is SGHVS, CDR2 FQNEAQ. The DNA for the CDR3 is TGTGCCAGCAGCCTACGACAGGGTGATCAGCCCCAGCATTTT. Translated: CASSLRQGDQPQHF. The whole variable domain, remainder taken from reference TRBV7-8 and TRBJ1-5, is GAGVSQSPRYKVAKRGQDVALRCDPISGHVSLFWYQQALGQGPEFLTYFQNEAQLDKSGLPSDRFFAERPEGSVSTLKIQRTQQEDSAVYLCASSLRQGDQPQHFGDGTRLSIL.

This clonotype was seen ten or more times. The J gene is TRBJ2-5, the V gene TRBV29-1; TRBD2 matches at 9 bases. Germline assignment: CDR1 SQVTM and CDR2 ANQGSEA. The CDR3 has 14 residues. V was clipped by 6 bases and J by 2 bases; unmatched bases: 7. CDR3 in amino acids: CSVGGLATQETQYF. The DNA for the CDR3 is TGCAGCGTCGGGGGACTAGCAACGCAAGAGACCCAGTACTTC.

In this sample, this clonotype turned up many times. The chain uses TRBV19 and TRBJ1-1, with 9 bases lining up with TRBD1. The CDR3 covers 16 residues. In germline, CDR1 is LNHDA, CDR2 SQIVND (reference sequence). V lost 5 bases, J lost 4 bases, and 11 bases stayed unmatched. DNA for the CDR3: TGTGCCAGTAGTTCAACAGGGGGCGCATCTCGCACTGAAGCTTTCTTT. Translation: CASSSTGGASRTEAFF.

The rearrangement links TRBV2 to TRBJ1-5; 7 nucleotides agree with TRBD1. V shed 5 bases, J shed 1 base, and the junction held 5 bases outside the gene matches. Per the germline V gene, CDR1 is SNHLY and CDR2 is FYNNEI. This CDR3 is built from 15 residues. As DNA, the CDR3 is TGTGCCAGCAGTAGGGACAGTTCCAGCAATCAGCCCCAGCATTTT. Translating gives CASSRDSSSNQPQHF.

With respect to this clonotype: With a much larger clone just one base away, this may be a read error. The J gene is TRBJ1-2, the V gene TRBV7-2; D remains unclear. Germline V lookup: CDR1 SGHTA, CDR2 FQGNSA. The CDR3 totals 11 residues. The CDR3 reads CAISRSYGYTF. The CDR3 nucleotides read TGTGCCATCAGCCGGTCCTATGGCTACACCTTC.

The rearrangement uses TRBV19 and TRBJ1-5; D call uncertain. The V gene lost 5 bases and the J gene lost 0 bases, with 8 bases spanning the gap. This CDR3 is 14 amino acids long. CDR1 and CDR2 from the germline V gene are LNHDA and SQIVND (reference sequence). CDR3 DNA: TGTGCCAGTAGTGGACGGATTAGCAATCAGCCCCAGCATTTT. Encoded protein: CASSGRISNQPQHF.

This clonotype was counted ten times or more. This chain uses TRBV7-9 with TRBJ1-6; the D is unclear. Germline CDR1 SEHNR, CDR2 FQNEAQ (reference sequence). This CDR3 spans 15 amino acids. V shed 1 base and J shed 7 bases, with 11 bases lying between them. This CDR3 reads CASSLVAAMNSPLHF. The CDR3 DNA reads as TGTGCCAGCAGCTTAGTCGCAGCGATGAATTCACCCCTCCACTTT.

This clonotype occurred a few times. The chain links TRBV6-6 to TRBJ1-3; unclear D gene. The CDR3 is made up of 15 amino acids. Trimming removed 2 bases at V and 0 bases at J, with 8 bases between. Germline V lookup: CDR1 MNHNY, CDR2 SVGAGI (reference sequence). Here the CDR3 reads CASSYTDNSGNTIYF. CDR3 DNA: TGTGCCAGCAGTTACACCGATAACTCTGGAAACACCATATATTTT.

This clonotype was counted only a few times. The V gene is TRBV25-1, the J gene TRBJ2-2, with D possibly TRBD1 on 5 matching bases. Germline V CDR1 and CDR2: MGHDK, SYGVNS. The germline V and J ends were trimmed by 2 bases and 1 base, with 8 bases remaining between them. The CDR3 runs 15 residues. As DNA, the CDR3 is TGTGCCAGCAGTGAACTCCAGGGGAACACCGGGGAGCTGTTTTTT. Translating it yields CASSELQGNTGELFF.

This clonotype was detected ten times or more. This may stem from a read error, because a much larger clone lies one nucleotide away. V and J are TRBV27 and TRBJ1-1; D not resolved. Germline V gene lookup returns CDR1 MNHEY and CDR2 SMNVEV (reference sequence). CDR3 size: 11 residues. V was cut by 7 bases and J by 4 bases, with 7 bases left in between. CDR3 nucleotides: TGTGCCAGCATAAGGGCCACTGAAGCTTTCTTT. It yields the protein CASIRATEAFF.

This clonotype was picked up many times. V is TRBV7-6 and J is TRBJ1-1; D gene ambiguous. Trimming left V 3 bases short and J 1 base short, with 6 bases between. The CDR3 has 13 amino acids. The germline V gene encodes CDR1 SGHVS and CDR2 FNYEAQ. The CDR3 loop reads CASSFTKNTEAFF. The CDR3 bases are TGTGCCAGCAGCTTCACCAAGAACACTGAAGCTTTCTTT.

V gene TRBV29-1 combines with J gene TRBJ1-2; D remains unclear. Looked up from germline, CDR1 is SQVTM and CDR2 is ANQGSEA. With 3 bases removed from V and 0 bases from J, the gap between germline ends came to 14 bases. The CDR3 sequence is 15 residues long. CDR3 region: CSVDYPDISNYGYTF. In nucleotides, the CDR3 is TGCAGCGTTGATTACCCCGACATATCTAACTATGGCTACACCTTC.

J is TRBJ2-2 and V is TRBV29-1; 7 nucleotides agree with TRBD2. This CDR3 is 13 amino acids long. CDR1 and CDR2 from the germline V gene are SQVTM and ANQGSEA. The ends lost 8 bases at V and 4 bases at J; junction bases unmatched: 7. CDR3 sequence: CSRSREGTGELFF. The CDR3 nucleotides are TGCAGCAGGAGCAGGGAGGGCACCGGGGAGCTGTTTTTT.

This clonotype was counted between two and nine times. CDR3 coding DNA: TGTGCCAGTAGTAGCGGGAGGCAAGGAAGCGAGCAGTACTTC. Protein product: CASSSGRQGSEQYF. The chain links TRBV19 to TRBJ2-7; TRBD2 agrees at 8 bases. V lost 4 bases to trimming and J lost 6 bases; unmatched junction nucleotides: 8. This CDR3 region has 14 residues. Per germline, CDR1 LNHDA and CDR2 SQIVND (reference sequence).

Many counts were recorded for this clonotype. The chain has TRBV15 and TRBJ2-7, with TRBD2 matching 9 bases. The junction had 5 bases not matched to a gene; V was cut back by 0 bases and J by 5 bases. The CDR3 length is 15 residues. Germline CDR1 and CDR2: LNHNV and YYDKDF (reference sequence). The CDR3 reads CATSRDAAGGHEQYF. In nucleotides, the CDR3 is TGTGCCACCAGCAGAGATGCAGCGGGAGGTCACGAGCAGTACTTC.

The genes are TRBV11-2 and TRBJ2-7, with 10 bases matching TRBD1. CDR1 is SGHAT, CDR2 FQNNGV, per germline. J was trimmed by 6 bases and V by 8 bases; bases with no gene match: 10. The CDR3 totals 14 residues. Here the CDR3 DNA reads TGTGCCAGCGGCACTGACAGGGGGCGACTCGAGCAGTACTTC. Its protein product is CASGTDRGRLEQYF.